A selection of T cell receptor beta chains follows, all from one sample in a study of blood T cell repertoires in COVID-19. The protocol was immunoSEQ multiplex PCR, while the TCRdb copy is restricted to in-frame clones and leaves out a portion. The repertoire has about 180,000 clones, over 80% of them found once; the top ten carry 6.5% to 9%. The sample was peripheral blood. These receptors were collected from a woman aged 40 to 50 with COVID-19, enrolled during active disease. CDR3s include the opening cysteine and the closing phenylalanine or tryptophan. A D gene is named only where the DNA matches it firmly. A clone size is listed for some rows: how often the clone was seen (once, few, many), or a class if it is expanded.

D gene	J gene	V gene	clone size	CDR3 protein	CDR3 DNA
.	TRBJ1-1	TRBV5-1	.	CASSEGANMNTEAFF	TGCGCCAGCAGCGAAGGGGCGAATATGAACACTGAAGCTTTCTTT
TRBD1	TRBJ1-1	TRBV6-6	.	CASSSGDRVNTEAFF	TGTGCCAGCAGTTCGGGGGACAGGGTTAACACTGAAGCTTTCTTT
.	TRBJ1-2	TRBV4-2	.	CASSHQTGGGYGYTF	TGTGCCAGCAGCCACCAAACTGGGGGCGGCTATGGCTACACCTTC
.	TRBJ1-1	TRBV7-9	.	CASSHQFRREAFF	TGTGCCAGCAGCCATCAGTTCCGTCGTGAAGCTTTCTTT
TRBD1	TRBJ2-7	TRBV27	.	CASRARTTDRSYEQYF	TGTGCCAGCAGAGCCAGAACGACGGACAGGAGCTACGAGCAGTACTTC
.	TRBJ1-6	TRBV6-5	.	CASSYSGGSNSPLHF	TGTGCCAGCAGTTACTCGGGAGGGAGTAATTCACCCCTCCACTTT
TRBD2	TRBJ2-5	TRBV9	.	CASGRLAGGPGETQYF	TGTGCCAGCGGGCGACTAGCGGGAGGGCCGGGGGAGACCCAGTACTTC
.	TRBJ2-5	TRBV29-1	.	CSVEAQQGIGETQYF	TGCAGCGTTGAAGCCCAACAGGGTATAGGAGAGACCCAGTACTTC
TRBD2	TRBJ2-2	TRBV5-1	.	CASSPPPSGGTGELFF	TGCGCCAGCAGCCCGCCTCCTAGCGGGGGTACCGGGGAGCTGTTTTTT
TRBD1	TRBJ2-7	TRBV6-4	.	CASSEFGQGAREQYF	TGTGCCAGCAGTGAGTTCGGACAGGGAGCCCGCGAGCAGTACTTC
.	TRBJ2-7	TRBV19	.	CASSIAGGYEQYF	TGTGCCAGTAGTATCGCGGGCGGCTACGAGCAGTACTTC
TRBD1	TRBJ1-4	TRBV19	.	CASSPSTGGGEKLFF	TGTGCCAGTAGTCCGTCGACAGGGGGCGGTGAAAAACTGTTTTTT
TRBD1	TRBJ1-2	TRBV27	.	CASSLFGGIFTGDNYGYTF	TGTGCCAGCAGTTTATTCGGCGGTATCTTTACAGGGGATAACTATGGCTACACCTTC
.	TRBJ2-7	TRBV27	.	CASSFSPTGLEGQYF	TGTGCCAGCAGTTTCTCTCCGACAGGCCTTGAGGGGCAGTACTTC
.	TRBJ2-2	TRBV6-1	.	CASSDPRSGELFF	TGTGCCAGCAGTGATCCGCGGTCCGGGGAGCTGTTTTTT
TRBD2	TRBJ2-3	TRBV11-1	.	CASSATSGRPDTQYF	TGTGCCAGCAGCGCCACTAGCGGGAGGCCAGATACGCAGTATTTT
.	TRBJ1-2	TRBV3-1/TRBV3-2	.	CASSPRDYGYTF	TGTGCCAGCAGCCCCCGGGACTATGGCTACACCTTC
TRBD1	TRBJ1-6	TRBV5-6	.	CASSLATGEVNSPLHF	TGTGCCAGCAGCTTGGCTACAGGGGAGGTGAATTCACCCCTCCACTTT
TRBD2	TRBJ2-7	TRBV5-4	few	CASSSGTSVYEQYF	TGTGCCAGCAGCTCCGGGACTAGCGTCTACGAGCAGTACTTC
.	TRBJ2-5	TRBV10-1	.	CASSREVGLGGQETQYF	TGCGCCAGCAGTCGTGAAGTGGGACTCGGGGGACAAGAGACCCAGTACTTC
.	TRBJ2-2	TRBV29-1	.	CSGRDGANTGELFF	TGCAGCGGGAGAGACGGTGCGAACACCGGGGAGCTGTTTTTT
TRBD1	TRBJ2-5	TRBV2	few	CASTLTGGAETQYF	TGTGCCAGCACTCTGACAGGGGGCGCAGAGACCCAGTACTTC
.	TRBJ2-2	TRBV7-9	.	CASSPHDKAIRVAGELFF	TGTGCCAGCAGCCCCCACGACAAGGCGATCAGGGTAGCCGGGGAGCTGTTTTTT
TRBD1	TRBJ2-6	TRBV5-1	.	CASSWTGSGANVLTF	TGCGCCAGCAGCTGGACAGGGTCTGGGGCCAACGTCCTGACTTTC
TRBD1	TRBJ2-1	TRBV19	.	CASRLQGQGGNEQFF	TGTGCCAGTAGACTCCAGGGACAGGGTGGCAATGAGCAGTTCTTC
TRBD1	TRBJ2-1	TRBV9	.	CASSVGTGGDEQFF	TGTGCCAGCAGCGTAGGGACAGGGGGTGATGAGCAGTTCTTC
.	TRBJ1-6	TRBV28	.	CASQPSGYSPLHF	TGTGCCAGCCAACCTTCAGGGTATTCACCCCTCCACTTT
TRBD1	TRBJ1-1	TRBV18	.	CASSPKGAGNTEAFF	TGTGCCAGCTCACCCAAGGGGGCTGGGAACACTGAAGCTTTCTTT
.	TRBJ2-7	TRBV18	.	CASSPDRLNYYEQYF	TGTGCCAGCTCACCCGACAGGCTAAATTACTACGAGCAGTACTTC
.	TRBJ1-2	TRBV4-1	.	CASSQLVHSNHGYTF	TGCGCCAGCAGCCAATTGGTCCACAGCAACCATGGCTACACCTTC
.	TRBJ2-5	TRBV3-1/TRBV3-2	.	CASSQRLGLLVAGLGETQYF	TGTGCCAGCAGCCAACGCCTGGGCCTACTAGTGGCGGGGTTGGGGGAGACCCAGTACTTC
.	TRBJ1-4	TRBV5-1	.	CASSGGGVTNEKLFF	TGCGCCAGCAGCGGGGGAGGGGTGACTAATGAAAAACTGTTTTTT
.	TRBJ1-5	TRBV27	.	CASSFAGYSNQPQHF	TGTGCCAGCAGTTTCGCCGGTTATAGCAATCAGCCCCAGCATTTT
TRBD1	TRBJ2-7	TRBV29-1	.	CSVATGTGYYEQYF	TGCAGCGTTGCTACCGGGACAGGGTATTACGAGCAGTACTTC
.	TRBJ2-5	TRBV2	.	CASSLRTRGETQYF	TGTGCCAGCAGTTTAAGGACTCGCGGCGAGACCCAGTACTTC
.	TRBJ1-1	TRBV19	few	CASSSQTGGITEAFF	TGTGCCAGTAGTTCCCAGACGGGGGGGATAACTGAAGCTTTCTTT
TRBD1	TRBJ1-4	TRBV12-3/TRBV12-4	.	CASSLEGAEKLFF	TGTGCCAGCAGTTTAGAGGGGGCTGAAAAACTGTTTTTT
.	TRBJ2-7	TRBV10-3	.	CAISERVLTGSYEQYF	TGTGCCATCAGTGAGAGGGTTCTCACAGGCTCCTACGAGCAGTACTTC
.	TRBJ2-5	TRBV10-3	few	CATRGLRDVKETQYF	TGTGCCACCAGGGGACTGCGGGATGTCAAGGAGACCCAGTACTTC
.	TRBJ2-3	TRBV25-1	.	CASAKEGRTDTQYF	TGTGCCAGCGCCAAGGAGGGTAGGACAGATACGCAGTATTTT
.	TRBJ1-6	TRBV4-1	.	CASSQVQDYNSPLHF	TGCGCCAGCAGCCAAGTTCAGGACTATAATTCACCCCTCCACTTT
.	TRBJ1-1	TRBV9	.	CASSVGGRTEAFF	TGTGCCAGCAGCGTAGGAGGGAGAACTGAAGCTTTCTTT
TRBD1	TRBJ1-5	TRBV6-5	.	CASSPDRRSNQPQHF	TGTGCCAGCAGCCCGGACAGGCGGAGCAATCAGCCCCAGCATTTT
.	TRBJ1-2	TRBV12-3/TRBV12-4	.	CASSGPGYYGYTF	TGTGCCAGCAGTGGGCCAGGGTACTATGGCTACACCTTC
TRBD1	TRBJ2-1	TRBV10-1	.	CASRSGTGGNEQFF	TGCGCCAGCAGATCCGGGACAGGGGGCAATGAGCAGTTCTTC
TRBD1	TRBJ2-7	TRBV5-1	.	CASSTGQPLTSYEQYF	TGCGCCAGCAGCACGGGACAGCCTTTAACCTCCTACGAGCAGTACTTC
TRBD1	TRBJ1-4	TRBV5-1	.	CASTITGGGEKLFF	TGCGCCAGCACCATCACAGGGGGCGGTGAAAAACTGTTTTTT
.	TRBJ2-5	TRBV12-5	.	CASGLALEETQYF	TGTGCTAGTGGTTTGGCATTGGAGGAGACCCAGTACTTC
TRBD1	TRBJ1-2	TRBV7-8	.	CASSLATGAFYGYTF	TGTGCCAGCAGCTTAGCAACAGGGGCGTTTTATGGCTACACCTTC